The 13 T cell receptor beta chains below were found in one sample sequenced in a study of PD-L1 blockade in urothelial cancer. Libraries were prepared by immunoSEQ multiplex PCR; TCRdb keeps only in-frame clonotypes and omits some of them. The repertoire includes tens of thousands of clones, approximately 80% of them detected once, and around 5.4% sits in the top ten. The time point: pretreatment peripheral blood. The specimen was PBMCs, collected around atezolizumab (anti-PD-L1) treatment. These receptors all stem from a man in his sixties or seventies with urothelial cancer.

The rearrangement joins TRBV6-1 to TRBJ1-1; D is perhaps TRBD1 (5 bases). Germline values: CDR1 MNHNS, CDR2 SASEGT. The CDR3 contains 14 residues. V was cut by 2 bases and J by 1 base, with 8 bases left in between. CDR3: CASSETGPNTEAFF. For the CDR3, the DNA is TGTGCCAGCAGTGAAACAGGACCGAACACTGAAGCTTTCTTT.

The chain joins TRBV6-1 to TRBJ1-2, with TRBD1 identical over 8 bases. CDR1 is MNHNS and CDR2 is SASEGT in the germline V gene. The trim removed 7 bases at V and 4 bases at J, leaving 11 bases unmatched. The CDR3 runs to 15 residues. The CDR3 reads CASKGGTGGSYGYTF. CDR3 DNA sequence: TGTGCCAGCAAGGGTGGCACAGGGGGGAGCTATGGCTACACCTTC.

The chain carries TRBV5-1 and TRBJ2-3; D may correspond to TRBD1 or TRBD2 (5 bases each). Trimming left V 4 bases short and J 0 bases short, with 15 bases between. Germline V gives CDR1 SGHRS, CDR2 YFSETQ. This CDR3 comprises 16 residues. The CDR3 DNA reads as TGCGCCAGCAGCATGGGACGGAGTATAAGCACAGATACGCAGTATTTT. It yields the protein CASSMGRSISTDTQYF.

The gene calls are TRBV9 and TRBJ2-7, with D possibly being TRBD1 (5 bases). Deletions cut 0 bases from V and 1 base from J, with 8 bases between. This CDR3 contains 14 residues. Germline CDR1 SGDLS, CDR2 YYNGEE. This CDR3 is CASSVGRGSYEQYF. The DNA of the CDR3 is TGTGCCAGCAGCGTAGGAAGGGGATCCTACGAGCAGTACTTC.

This chain connects TRBV5-4 to TRBJ2-1; D is possibly TRBD1 (6 bases). V was clipped by 4 bases and J by 8 bases, with 13 bases between them. Per germline, CDR1 SGHNT and CDR2 YYREEE (reference sequence). The CDR3 has 13 amino acids. In nucleotides, the CDR3 is TGTGCCAGCAGCCCTGGGGGCATCTATGAGCAGTTCTTC. This gives the protein CASSPGGIYEQFF.

The V and J genes are TRBV19 and TRBJ2-7; tentative D call: TRBD1 (5 bases). The V end was cut by 3 bases, the J end by 3 bases, with 15 bases between. Germline CDR1 reads LNHDA; CDR2 reads SQIVND (reference sequence). The CDR3 totals 15 residues. CDR3 DNA: TGTGCCAGTAGTATGGGGCAGGAGCTATACTACGAGCAGTACTTC. It codes for CASSMGQELYYEQYF.

This clone was observed many times. This sequence joins TRBV25-1 and TRBJ2-3, with 7 bases identical to TRBD2. The V and J ends lost 0 bases and 0 bases, in that order; junction bases with no gene match: 3. Germline V CDR1 and CDR2: MGHDK, SYGVNS. The CDR3 totals 16 residues. The CDR3 loop reads CASSEYGRPSTDTQYF. The CDR3 nucleotides are TGTGCCAGCAGTGAATACGGGAGGCCCAGCACAGATACGCAGTATTTT.

This sequence joins TRBV27 and TRBJ2-1; tentative D call: TRBD2 (7 bases). Germline loops: CDR1 MNHEY, CDR2 SMNVEV (reference sequence). CDR3 length: 12 amino acids. The ends were cut back, 8 bases at V and 15 bases at J, with 20 bases in the middle. CDR3 nucleotide sequence: TGTGCCAGCCGATACGCGGGGGCCCCCCCGTTCTTC. Translation gives CASRYAGAPPFF.

The V gene is TRBV19, the J gene TRBJ1-5; D is uncertain. Trimming took 0 bases from V and 6 from J, leaving 3 bases between them. The CDR3 has 12 residues. Germline values: CDR1 LNHDA, CDR2 SQIVND (reference sequence). The CDR3 coding sequence is TGTGCCAGTAGTATAGAAGCTCAGCCCCAGCATTTT. Translated, it gives CASSIEAQPQHF.

The gene calls are TRBV5-1 and TRBJ2-3; 9 positions agree with TRBD1. This CDR3 region has 17 residues. Germline V CDR1 and CDR2: SGHRS, YFSETQ. The ends lost 0 bases at V and 2 bases at J; junction bases unmatched: 7. The CDR3 region has the DNA TGCGCCAGCAGCTTGGCCCGGGACAGGGCAAACACAGATACGCAGTATTTT. This sequence encodes CASSLARDRANTDTQYF.

The chain recombines TRBV11-2 with TRBJ2-3; D might be TRBD1 (5 bases). The CDR3 extends over 12 amino acids. V lost 5 bases and J 6 bases, leaving 9 bases between the germline ends. The germline V gene encodes CDR1 SGHAT and CDR2 FQNNGV. The CDR3 bases are TGTGCCAGCAGCCCGACAGTTGATACGCAGTATTTT. Its protein is CASSPTVDTQYF.

This clone was observed a single time. Relative to the germline gene, one junction end is altered; a read error may explain this. V gene TRBV12-5 combines with J gene TRBJ1-5, with unresolved D. Germline V gene data show CDR1 as LGHNT and CDR2 as FRNRAP. This CDR3 has 16 amino acids. Written as DNA, the CDR3 is TGTGCTAGTGGCTTGGCCACAGAGGGAGAGGGACAGCCCCAGCATTTT. It codes for CASGLATEGEGQPQHF.

This clone was observed a few times. The chain combines TRBV11-2 with TRBJ1-2, with D uncertain. The V gene lost 0 bases and the J gene lost 6 bases, with 14 bases spanning the gap. Germline CDR1 reads SGHAT; CDR2 reads FQNNGV. CDR3 size: 15 residues. The CDR3 here is CASSLDRLRSDGYTF. The CDR3 nucleotides read TGTGCCAGCAGCTTAGATCGACTCCGGAGCGATGGCTACACCTTC.